This T cell receptor beta chain is from a study of T cell changes during pregnancy in multiple sclerosis. CDR1 LNHDA and CDR2 SQIVND come from the germline V gene (reference sequence). V was clipped by 4 bases and J by 6 bases, with 16 bases between them. The CDR3 is 14 amino acids. Using immunoSEQ multiplex PCR, the repertoire was profiled, and TCRdb retains in-frame clones only, with some absent. The table records 45,000 or so clones, around 92% of them present only once. The sequence was obtained from a female donor with multiple sclerosis, enrolled in a pregnancy study. V gene TRBV19 combines with J gene TRBJ2-7; TRBD1 might be the D (5 bases). Material: CD8+ T cells from peripheral blood mononuclear cells, obtained after pregnancy. The CDR3 is CASSTSSGWTEQYF. DNA for the CDR3: TGTGCCAGTAGTACAAGCTCAGGGTGGACCGAGCAGTACTTC.